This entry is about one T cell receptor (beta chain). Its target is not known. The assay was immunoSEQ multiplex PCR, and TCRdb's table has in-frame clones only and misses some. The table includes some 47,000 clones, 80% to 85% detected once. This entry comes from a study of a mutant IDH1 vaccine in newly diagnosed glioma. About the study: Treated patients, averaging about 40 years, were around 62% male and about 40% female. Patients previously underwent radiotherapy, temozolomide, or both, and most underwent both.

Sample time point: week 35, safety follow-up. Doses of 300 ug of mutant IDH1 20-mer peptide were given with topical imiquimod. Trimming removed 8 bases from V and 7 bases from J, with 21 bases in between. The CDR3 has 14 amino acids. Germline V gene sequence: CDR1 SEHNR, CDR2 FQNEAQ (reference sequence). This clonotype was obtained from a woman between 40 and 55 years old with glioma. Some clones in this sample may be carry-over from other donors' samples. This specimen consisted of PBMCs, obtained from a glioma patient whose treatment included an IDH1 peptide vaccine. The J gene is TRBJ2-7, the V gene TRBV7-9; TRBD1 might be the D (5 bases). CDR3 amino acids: CASQLAGAGWEQYF. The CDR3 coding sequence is TGTGCCAGCCAATTGGCTGGGGCAGGTTGGGAGCAGTACTTC. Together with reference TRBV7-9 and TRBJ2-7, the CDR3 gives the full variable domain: DTGVSQNPRHKITKRGQNVTFRCDPISEHNRLYWYRQTLGQGPEFLTYFQNEAQLEKSRLLSDRFSAERPKGSFSTLEIQRTEQGDSAMYLCASQLAGAGWEQYFGPGTRLTVT.